The 22 T cell receptor beta chains in this list originate from one sample, sequenced in a study of blood T cell repertoires in COVID-19. Repertoires were generated with immunoSEQ multiplex PCR, while TCRdb's copy carries only in-frame clones and drops some. The data contain about 120,000 clones, around three quarters of them singletons. The sequencing input was peripheral blood. The receptors shown here come from a woman over 75 with acute or convalescent COVID-19.

This clone counts as medium-sized. The chain links TRBV4-1 to TRBJ2-7, with TRBD2 matching 14 bases. The CDR3 extends over 15 amino acids. The V segment lost 3 bases and the J segment 5 bases; nucleotides outside the gene matches: 3. Germline CDR1 is MGHRA and CDR2 is YSYEKL. The CDR3 DNA follows: TGCGCCAGCAGCCACCGGACTAGCGGGAGGAACGAGCAGTACTTC. Translation: CASSHRTSGRNEQYF.

This chain connects TRBV6-5 to TRBJ2-7; unclear D gene. In germline, CDR1 is MNHEY, CDR2 SVGAGI. V dropped 0 bases and J dropped 5 bases, with 8 bases sitting between them. The CDR3 totals 13 residues. CDR3 bases: TGTGCCAGCAGTTACTCTTATTCGGACGAGCAGTACTTC. It is translated as CASSYSYSDEQYF.

The J gene is TRBJ1-5, the V gene TRBV4-1; D perhaps matches TRBD1 (6 bases). Trimming shortened V by 4 bases and J by 6 bases, and 16 bases separated the two germline ends. CDR1 is MGHRA and CDR2 is YSYEKL in the germline V gene. The CDR3 totals 15 residues. The CDR3 sequence: CASSLNPGVGQPQHF. CDR3 DNA: TGCGCCAGCAGCCTTAACCCAGGGGTGGGTCAGCCCCAGCATTTT.

The DNA for the CDR3 is TGTGCCAGCAGCCAAGTTGGCCCGGGGGGCGGGACCCAGTACTTC. This codes for CASSQVGPGGGTQYF. This rearrangement joins TRBV3-1 (or the pseudogene TRBV3-2) to TRBJ2-5; tentative D call: TRBD2 (7 bases). The CDR3 is 15 amino acids. Germline V gene lookup returns CDR1 LGHDT and CDR2 YNNKEL (reference sequence). The V end was cut by 1 base, the J end by 7 bases, with 16 bases between.

The chain employs TRBV15 and TRBJ2-5; TRBD2 might be the D (5 bases). There are 14 residues in the CDR3. Trimming took 5 bases from V and 5 from J, leaving 15 bases between them. Germline values: CDR1 LNHNV, CDR2 YYDKDF (reference sequence). The DNA for the CDR3 is TGTGCCACCAGCCGCCGGTTAGCGCGGGAGACCCAGTACTTC. The encoded protein is CATSRRLARETQYF. Variable domain in full (rest from reference TRBV15 and TRBJ2-5): DAMVIQNPRYQVTQFGKPVTLSCSQTLNHNVMYWYQQKSSQAPKLLFHYYDKDFNNEADTPDNFQSRRPNTSFCFLDIRSPGLGDTAMYLCATSRRLARETQYFGPGTRLLVL.

The gene calls are TRBV5-4 and TRBJ1-1; 7 nucleotides align to TRBD1. This CDR3 has 12 residues. The germline V gene has CDR1 SGHNT and CDR2 YYREEE (reference sequence). Losses at the gene ends were 0 bases for V and 7 bases for J; bases not matched to a gene: 0. Here the CDR3 reads CASSLDRGEAFF. In DNA, the CDR3 is TGTGCCAGCAGCTTGGACAGGGGTGAAGCTTTCTTT. Complete variable domain (other parts from reference TRBV5-4 and TRBJ1-1): ETGVTQSPTHLIKTRGQQVTLRCSSQSGHNTVSWYQQALGQGPQFIFQYYREEENGRGNFPPRFSGLQFPNYSSELNVNALELDDSALYLCASSLDRGEAFFGQGTRLTVV.

The chain is built from TRBV7-8 and TRBJ2-3; D possibly corresponds to TRBD2 (5 bases). CDR3 length: 16 amino acids. V dropped 1 base and J dropped 2 bases, with 13 bases sitting between them. Germline V CDR1 and CDR2: SGHVS, FQNEAQ. CDR3 bases: TGTGCCAGCAGCTTAGGAACACACCTAGCCACAGATACGCAGTATTTT. This translates into CASSLGTHLATDTQYF.

The rearrangement links TRBV28 to TRBJ1-2, with a weak D call TRBD1 (6 bases). Between the trimmed V and J ends, which lost 3 bases and 2 bases, there was a span of 10 bases. CDR1 MDHEN and CDR2 SYDVKM come from the germline V gene. The CDR3 spans 14 residues. The CDR3 spells CASSFEGVNYGYTF. The CDR3 coding sequence is TGTGCCAGCAGTTTCGAGGGGGTCAACTATGGCTACACCTTC.

The gene calls are TRBV11-2 and TRBJ2-7; D is possibly TRBD2 (6 bases). V lost 5 bases and J lost 5, with 16 bases in between. The V gene's germline CDR1 is SGHAT and CDR2 FQNNGV. The CDR3 is 14 amino acids. CDR3 region: CASSKGRLGDEQYF. In nucleotides, the CDR3 is TGTGCCAGCAGCAAGGGGAGGCTTGGGGACGAGCAGTACTTC.

This sequence joins TRBV30 and TRBJ2-3, with TRBD2 matching 9 bases. Germline lookup yields CDR1 GTSNPN and CDR2 SVGIG (reference sequence). This CDR3 contains 14 residues. V lost 3 bases and J lost 4; bases outside the gene matches: 5. The CDR3 is CAWREGLASDTQYF. CDR3 DNA sequence: TGTGCCTGGAGGGAGGGACTAGCCTCAGATACGCAGTATTTT.

The CDR3 loop reads CASTKEGRAGELFF. For the CDR3, the DNA is TGTGCCAGCACGAAGGAGGGAAGGGCCGGGGAGCTGTTTTTT. This sequence joins TRBV9 and TRBJ2-2, with D perhaps matching TRBD2 (6 bases). Germline lookup yields CDR1 SGDLS and CDR2 YYNGEE. This CDR3 has 14 amino acids. V lost 6 bases and J lost 6, with 15 bases in between.

The gene calls are TRBV6-6 and TRBJ2-5, with TRBD1 matching 7 bases. V lost 7 bases and J lost 1; bases outside the gene matches: 6. Germline CDR1 MNHNY, CDR2 SVGAGI (reference sequence). CDR3 length equals 14 residues. The CDR3 region is CASTPDRAQETQYF. The CDR3 coding sequence is TGTGCCAGCACCCCCGACAGGGCCCAAGAGACCCAGTACTTC.

The sample holds a few counts of this clone. The genes are TRBV27 and TRBJ1-2; D gene unclear. Germline lookup yields CDR1 MNHEY and CDR2 SMNVEV (reference sequence). The V gene lost 6 bases and the J gene lost 7 bases, with 9 bases spanning the gap. This CDR3 comprises 11 residues. This CDR3 reads CASRIMRGYTF. For the CDR3, the DNA is TGTGCCAGCAGGATAATGCGTGGCTACACCTTC.

This clone was found a few times. This chain joins TRBV11-2 and TRBJ1-1; 8 bases line up with TRBD1. CDR1 is SGHAT and CDR2 is FQNNGV in the germline V gene. The ends lost 5 bases at V and 5 bases at J; junction bases unmatched: 13. This CDR3 is built from 16 residues. In nucleotides, the CDR3 is TGTGCCAGCAGCCATATCTACCAGGGGGCAGGGACTGAAGCTTTCTTT. Its translation: CASSHIYQGAGTEAFF.

The V call is TRBV19, the J call TRBJ1-2; TRBD1 aligns across 7 bases. The ends lost 5 bases at V and 5 bases at J; junction bases unmatched: 14. The CDR3 length is 16 residues. The V gene's germline CDR1 is LNHDA and CDR2 SQIVND (reference sequence). CDR3 DNA: TGTGCCAGTAGTTTCCGCGACAGGGCGCGCGTGTATGGCTACACCTTC. Protein sequence: CASSFRDRARVYGYTF.

CDR3 loop: CASSRGPNQPQHF. The DNA of the CDR3 is TGTGCCAGCAGCCGCGGGCCTAATCAGCCCCAGCATTTT. The V gene is TRBV6-5, the J gene TRBJ1-5; D ambiguous. Trimming shortened V by 6 bases and J by 4 bases, and 10 bases separated the two germline ends. Germline CDR1 is MNHEY and CDR2 is SVGAGI. CDR3 length: 13 amino acids.

The V and J genes are TRBV19 and TRBJ2-7; D is uncertain. The CDR3 spans 12 residues. Per the germline V gene, CDR1 is LNHDA and CDR2 is SQIVND (reference sequence). Deletions cut 5 bases from V and 6 bases from J, with 11 bases between. DNA for the CDR3: TGTGCCAGTAGTCCATGGCCACGCGAGCAGTACTTC. The encoded protein is CASSPWPREQYF. Filled out from reference TRBV19 and TRBJ2-7, the complete variable domain reads DGGITQSPKYLFRKEGQNVTLSCEQNLNHDAMYWYRQDPGQGLRLIYYSQIVNDFQKGDIAEGYSVSREKKESFPLTVTSAQKNPTAFYLCASSPWPREQYFGPGTRLTVT.

J is TRBJ1-1 and V is TRBV5-1; 8 nucleotides agree with TRBD1. Germline V gene data show CDR1 as SGHRS and CDR2 as YFSETQ. Germline trimming cut 4 bases from V and 8 bases from J; bases unmatched to any gene: 7. The CDR3 is 13 amino acids. DNA of the CDR3: TGCGCCAGCAGCCTACAGGGGGAGGGGGAAGCTTTCTTT. This encodes CASSLQGEGEAFF.

The chain couples TRBV7-2 to TRBJ2-1; 7 positions agree with TRBD2. The V and J ends lost 4 bases and 9 bases, in that order; junction bases with no gene match: 12. Germline CDR1 is SGHTA and CDR2 is FQGNSA. The CDR3 is 15 residues long. The CDR3 region is CASSSHAGVDTEQFF. The DNA of the CDR3 is TGTGCCAGCAGCTCCCATGCGGGAGTTGACACTGAGCAGTTCTTC. Together with reference TRBV7-2 and TRBJ2-1, the CDR3 gives the full variable domain: GAGVSQSPSNKVTEKGKDVELRCDPISGHTALYWYRQSLGQGLEFLIYFQGNSAPDKSGLPSDRFSAERTGGSVSTLTIQRTQQEDSAVYLCASSSHAGVDTEQFFGPGTRLTVL.

This clone occurred once. The chain has TRBV2 and TRBJ1-1; D is perhaps TRBD1 (5 bases). Trimming removed 7 bases from V and 6 bases from J, with 15 bases in between. Looked up from germline, CDR1 is SNHLY and CDR2 is FYNNEI. The CDR3 is made up of 13 amino acids. CDR3 DNA sequence: TGTGCCAGCACGTCAGGGTTTAAGGCTGAAGCTTTCTTT. Translated, it gives CASTSGFKAEAFF.

The chain carries TRBV29-1 and TRBJ2-7; D perhaps matches TRBD1 (5 bases). V lost 5 bases and J 6 bases, leaving 14 bases between the germline ends. The germline CDR1 and CDR2 sequences are SQVTM and ANQGSEA. The CDR3 sequence is 12 residues long. CDR3: CSVLTVTGEQYF. The CDR3 DNA sequence: TGCAGCGTTCTGACAGTAACTGGCGAGCAGTACTTC.

The chain uses TRBV24-1 and TRBJ2-2; 7 bases are a match to TRBD2. V lost 7 bases to trimming and J lost 1 base; unmatched junction nucleotides: 11. Germline assignment: CDR1 KGHDR and CDR2 SFDVKD. The CDR3 has 17 residues. The CDR3 nucleotides read TGTGCCACCAGCGGCAGAAGACTAGCCCAGAACACCGGGGAGCTGTTTTTT. It translates to CATSGRRLAQNTGELFF.